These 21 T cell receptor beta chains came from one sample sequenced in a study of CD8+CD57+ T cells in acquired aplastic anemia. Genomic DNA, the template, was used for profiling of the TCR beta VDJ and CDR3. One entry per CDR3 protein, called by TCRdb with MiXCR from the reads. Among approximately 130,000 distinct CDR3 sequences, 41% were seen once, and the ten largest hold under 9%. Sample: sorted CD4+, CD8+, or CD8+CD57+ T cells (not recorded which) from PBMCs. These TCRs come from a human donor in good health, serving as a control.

For the CDR3, the DNA is TGCGCCAGCAGCTTGGAACAGGGGATTTACGAGCAGTACGTC. The encoded protein is CASSLEQGIYEQYV. The chain is built from TRBV5-1 and TRBJ2-7; 7 bases are a match to TRBD1. Germline V gives CDR1 SGHRS, CDR2 YFSETQ. J lost 4 bases, V lost 0 bases, and 4 bases had no gene match. This CDR3 has 14 residues.

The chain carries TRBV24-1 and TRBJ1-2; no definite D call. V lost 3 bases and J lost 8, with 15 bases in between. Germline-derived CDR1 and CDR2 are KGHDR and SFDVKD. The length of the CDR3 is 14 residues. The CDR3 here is CATSDPGFLLGYTF. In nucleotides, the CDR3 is TGTGCCACCAGTGATCCCGGGTTTCTATTAGGCTACACCTTC.

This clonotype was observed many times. CDR3 DNA: TGCAGTGTTAGGGTCGTTAATGAAAAACTGTTTTTT. Encoded protein: CSVRVVNEKLFF. The chain couples TRBV20-1 to TRBJ1-4, with D hard to call. The CDR3 sequence is 12 residues long. CDR1 and CDR2 from the germline V gene are DFQATT and SNEGSKA (reference sequence). Deletions cut 7 bases from V and 4 bases from J, with 10 bases between.

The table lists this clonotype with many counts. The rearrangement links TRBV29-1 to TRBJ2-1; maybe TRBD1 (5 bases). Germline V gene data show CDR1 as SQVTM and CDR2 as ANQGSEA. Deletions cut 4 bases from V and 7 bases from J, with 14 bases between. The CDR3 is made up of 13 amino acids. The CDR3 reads CSVARANSNEQFF. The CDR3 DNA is TGCAGCGTTGCCAGGGCCAACTCAAATGAGCAGTTCTTC.

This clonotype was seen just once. CDR3 coding DNA: TGTGCCAGCAGTGACTACGGAGAAAACTATGGCTACACCTTC. This sequence encodes CASSDYGENYGYTF. The V gene is TRBV6-1, the J gene TRBJ1-2; D gene uncertain. The CDR3 has 14 amino acids. Per the germline V gene, CDR1 is MNHNS and CDR2 is SASEGT. V lost 3 bases and J 2 bases, leaving 10 bases between the germline ends.

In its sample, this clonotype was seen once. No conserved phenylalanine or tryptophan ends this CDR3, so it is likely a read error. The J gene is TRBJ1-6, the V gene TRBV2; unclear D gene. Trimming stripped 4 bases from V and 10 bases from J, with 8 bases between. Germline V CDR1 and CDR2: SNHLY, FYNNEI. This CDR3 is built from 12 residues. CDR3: CASSGTQSPLHL. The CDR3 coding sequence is TGTGCCAGCAGTGGGACTCAGTCACCCCTCCACTTG.

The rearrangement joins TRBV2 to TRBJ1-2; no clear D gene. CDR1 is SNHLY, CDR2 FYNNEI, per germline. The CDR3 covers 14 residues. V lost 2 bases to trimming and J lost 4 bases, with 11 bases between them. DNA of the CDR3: TGTGCCAGCAGTGAACAACCTCCCCCCTATGGCTACACCTTC. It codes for CASSEQPPPYGYTF.

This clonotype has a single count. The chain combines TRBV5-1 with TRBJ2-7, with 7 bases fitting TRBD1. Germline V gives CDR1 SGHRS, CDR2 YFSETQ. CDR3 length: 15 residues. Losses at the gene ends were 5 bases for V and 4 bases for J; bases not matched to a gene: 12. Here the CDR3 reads CASRASGTVSYEQYF. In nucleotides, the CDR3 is TGCGCCAGCAGAGCGTCGGGGACAGTGAGTTACGAGCAGTACTTC.

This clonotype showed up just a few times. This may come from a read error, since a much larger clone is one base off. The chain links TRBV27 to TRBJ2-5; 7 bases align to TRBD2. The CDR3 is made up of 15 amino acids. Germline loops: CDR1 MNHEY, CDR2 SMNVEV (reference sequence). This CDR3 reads CASSSPQGGGEAQYF. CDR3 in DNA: TGTGCCAGCAGTTCACCCCAGGGCGGGGGAGAGGCCCAGTACTTC.

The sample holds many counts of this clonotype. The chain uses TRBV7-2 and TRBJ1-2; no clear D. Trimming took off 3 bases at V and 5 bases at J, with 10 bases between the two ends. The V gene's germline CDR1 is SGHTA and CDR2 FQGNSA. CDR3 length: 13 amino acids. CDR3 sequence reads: CASSFARDYGYTF. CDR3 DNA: TGTGCCAGCAGCTTTGCCCGAGATTATGGCTACACCTTC.

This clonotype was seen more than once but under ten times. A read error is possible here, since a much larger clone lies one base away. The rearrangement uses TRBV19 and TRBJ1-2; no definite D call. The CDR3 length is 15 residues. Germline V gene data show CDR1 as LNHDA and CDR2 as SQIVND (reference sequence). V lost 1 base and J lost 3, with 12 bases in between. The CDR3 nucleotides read TGTGCCAGTAGTATAGTGATTTCCTCAGACTATGGCTACACCTTC. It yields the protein CASSIVISSDYGYTF.

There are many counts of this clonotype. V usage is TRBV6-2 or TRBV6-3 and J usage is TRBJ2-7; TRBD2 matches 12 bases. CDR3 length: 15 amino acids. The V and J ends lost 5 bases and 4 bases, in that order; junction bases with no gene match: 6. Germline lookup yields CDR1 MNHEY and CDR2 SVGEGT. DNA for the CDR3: TGTGCCAGCAGTCAGACTAGCGGGAGCATGTACGAGCAGTACTTC. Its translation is CASSQTSGSMYEQYF.

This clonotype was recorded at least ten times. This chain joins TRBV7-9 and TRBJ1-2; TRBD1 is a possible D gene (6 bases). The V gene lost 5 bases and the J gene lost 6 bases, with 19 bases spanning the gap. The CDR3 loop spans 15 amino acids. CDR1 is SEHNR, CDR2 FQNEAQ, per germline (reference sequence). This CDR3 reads CASSRDWRGGNGYTF. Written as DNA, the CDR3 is TGTGCCAGCAGCCGGGATTGGAGGGGGGGGAATGGCTACACCTTC.

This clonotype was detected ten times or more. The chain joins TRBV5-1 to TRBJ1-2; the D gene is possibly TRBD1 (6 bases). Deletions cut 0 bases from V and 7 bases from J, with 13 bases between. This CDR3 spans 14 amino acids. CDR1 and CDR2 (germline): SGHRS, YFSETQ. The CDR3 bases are TGCGCCAGCAGCTTGGCACACGGGGGCGGTGGCTACACCTTC. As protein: CASSLAHGGGGYTF.

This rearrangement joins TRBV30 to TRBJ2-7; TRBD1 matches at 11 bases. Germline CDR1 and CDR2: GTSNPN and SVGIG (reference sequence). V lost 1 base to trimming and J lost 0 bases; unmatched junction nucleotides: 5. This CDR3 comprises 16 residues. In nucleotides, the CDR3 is TGTGCCTGGAGTGGGACAGGGGGCAAAAGCTCCTACGAGCAGTACTTC. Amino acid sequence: CAWSGTGGKSSYEQYF.

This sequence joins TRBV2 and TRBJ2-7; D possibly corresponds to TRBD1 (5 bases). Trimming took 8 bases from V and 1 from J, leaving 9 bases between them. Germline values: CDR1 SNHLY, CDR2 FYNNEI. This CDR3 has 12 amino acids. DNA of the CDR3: TGTGCCAGCGGACATTTTTCCTACGAGCAGTACTTC. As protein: CASGHFSYEQYF.

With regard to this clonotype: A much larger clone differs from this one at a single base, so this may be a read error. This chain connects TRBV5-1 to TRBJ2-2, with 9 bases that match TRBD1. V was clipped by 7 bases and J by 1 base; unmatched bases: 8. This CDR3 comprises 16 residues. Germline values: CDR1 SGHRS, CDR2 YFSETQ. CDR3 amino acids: CASSHQTGGNTGELFF. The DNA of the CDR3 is TGCGCCAGCTCTCACCAGACAGGGGGGAACACCGGGGAGCTGTTTTTT.

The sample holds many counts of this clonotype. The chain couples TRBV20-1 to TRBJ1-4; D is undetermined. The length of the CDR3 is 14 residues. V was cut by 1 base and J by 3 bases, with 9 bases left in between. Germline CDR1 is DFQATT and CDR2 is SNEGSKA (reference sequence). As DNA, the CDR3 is TGCAGTGCTAGAGTTTCCGGTTCTAATGAAAAACTGTTTTTT. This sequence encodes CSARVSGSNEKLFF.

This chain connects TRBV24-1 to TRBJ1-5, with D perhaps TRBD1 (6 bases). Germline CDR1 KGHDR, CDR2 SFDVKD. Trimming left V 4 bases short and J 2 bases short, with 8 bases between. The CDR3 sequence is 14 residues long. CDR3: CATSEQGGNQPQHF. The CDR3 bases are TGTGCCACCAGTGAACAGGGTGGCAATCAGCCCCAGCATTTT.

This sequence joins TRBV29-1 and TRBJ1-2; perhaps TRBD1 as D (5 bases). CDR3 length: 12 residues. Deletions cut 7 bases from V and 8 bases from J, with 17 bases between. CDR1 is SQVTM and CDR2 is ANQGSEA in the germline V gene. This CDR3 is CSATTASGGYTF. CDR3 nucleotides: TGCAGCGCTACCACAGCTTCAGGGGGCTACACCTTC.

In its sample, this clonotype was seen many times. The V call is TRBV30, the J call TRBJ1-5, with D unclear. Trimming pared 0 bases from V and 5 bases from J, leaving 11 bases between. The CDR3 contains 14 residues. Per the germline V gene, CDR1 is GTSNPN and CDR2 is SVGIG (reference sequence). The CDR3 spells CAWSVPRQYQPQHF. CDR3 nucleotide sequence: TGTGCCTGGAGTGTACCCCGTCAATATCAGCCCCAGCATTTT.